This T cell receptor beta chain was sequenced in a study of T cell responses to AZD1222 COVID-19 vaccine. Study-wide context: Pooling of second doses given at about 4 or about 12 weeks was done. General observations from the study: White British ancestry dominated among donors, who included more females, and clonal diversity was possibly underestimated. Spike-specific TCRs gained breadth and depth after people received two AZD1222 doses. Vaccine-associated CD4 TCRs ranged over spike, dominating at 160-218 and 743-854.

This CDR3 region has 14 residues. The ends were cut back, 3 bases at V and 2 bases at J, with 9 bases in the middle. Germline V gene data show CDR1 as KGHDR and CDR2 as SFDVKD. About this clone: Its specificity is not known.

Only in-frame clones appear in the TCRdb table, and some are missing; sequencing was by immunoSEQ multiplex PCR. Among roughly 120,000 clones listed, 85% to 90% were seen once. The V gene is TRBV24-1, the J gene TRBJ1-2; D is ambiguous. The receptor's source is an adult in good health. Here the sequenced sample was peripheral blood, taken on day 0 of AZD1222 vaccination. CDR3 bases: TGTGCCACCAGTGATACCAACCAGAACTATGGCTACACCTTC. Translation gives CATSDTNQNYGYTF.